This TCR beta chain was recorded in a study of cytomegalovirus exposure and HLA in healthy donors. Study background: Most genotyped donors, around 78% of around 370, had Caucasian-associated genetic ancestry.

The CDR3 consists of 13 residues. J gave up 7 bases and V 6 bases, and 5 bases lay outside the gene matches. From germline, CDR1 is LNHNV and CDR2 YYDKDF (reference sequence). In the PCR, 60 Vbeta and 13 Jbeta primers were used. The table came from immunoSEQ multiplex PCR; TCRdb's copy has only in-frame clones and leaves some out. This table has around 81,000 clones, around 58% appearing once. Sequenced material: PBMCs. This chain uses TRBV15 with TRBJ1-4; 7 bases fit TRBD1. The clonotype was recovered from a man between 25 and 39 years old in good health and CMV-seropositive. The CDR3 sequence is CATRQGEGEKLFF. The DNA for the CDR3 is TGTGCCACCAGGCAGGGGGAAGGTGAAAAACTGTTTTTT.